The T cell receptor (beta chain) described here comes from a study of blood T cell repertoires in COVID-19. Study details: Donors in the United States, Italy and Spain gave samples during acute or convalescent COVID-19.

Participants had their cohort set by participant-reported clinical history. Someone with COVID-19 had been met by exposed participants within 2 weeks before study entry. TCRdb's copy holds only in-frame clones and misses some; the assay was immunoSEQ multiplex PCR. The sample has roughly 240,000 clones; 85% to 90% are singletons. The sample consisted of PBMCs or T cells enriched from blood (not recorded which). This clonotype was sampled from a man aged 45-65 years who had been exposed to COVID-19.

CDR3 DNA sequence: TGTGCCAGCAGTTTACGCCCAGATTTGTACGAGCAGTACTTC. Its translation is CASSLRPDLYEQYF. V and J are TRBV28 and TRBJ2-7; D is ambiguous. The length of the CDR3 is 14 residues. V lost 2 bases and J 4 bases, leaving 12 bases between the germline ends. Germline CDR1 and CDR2: MDHEN and SYDVKM.